The 16 T cell receptor beta chains in this list originate from one sample, sequenced in a study of T cells in localized non-small cell lung cancer. Assay: immunoSEQ multiplex PCR; the TCRdb copy retains only in-frame clones and omits some. Of roughly 30,000 clones in the sample, around nine tenths were seen once. The source material was peripheral blood, sampled before any cancer treatment. The source of these receptors is a female donor of 60 years or more with stage I lung adenocarcinoma.

The CDR3 here is CASSFNQPQHF. Written as DNA, the CDR3 is TGTGCCAGCAGCTTTAATCAGCCCCAGCATTTT. The chain joins TRBV6-5 to TRBJ1-5, with unresolved D. Trimming left V 6 bases short and J 4 bases short, with 4 bases between. The CDR3 runs 11 residues. The germline CDR1 and CDR2 sequences are MNHEY and SVGAGI.

The chain recombines TRBV9 with TRBJ2-7, with 10 bases that match TRBD1. This CDR3 comprises 15 residues. Germline loops: CDR1 SGDLS, CDR2 YYNGEE. With 2 bases clipped from V and 5 bases from J, the junction kept 7 bases outside the gene matches. This chain's CDR3 is CASSVFGQGENEQYF. The CDR3 DNA reads as TGTGCCAGCAGCGTTTTTGGACAGGGGGAGAACGAGCAGTACTTC.

The chain uses TRBV25-1 and TRBJ2-7; D uncertain. Germline V gene data show CDR1 as MGHDK and CDR2 as SYGVNS. The CDR3 totals 13 residues. The V gene lost 1 base and the J gene lost 1 base, with 5 bases spanning the gap. This chain's CDR3 is CASSESQSYEQYF. The CDR3 DNA reads TGTGCCAGCAGTGAATCTCAATCCTACGAGCAGTACTTC.

The CDR3 spells CASSQDSQGNYGYTF. CDR3 nucleotide sequence: TGTGCCAGCAGCCAAGATTCGCAGGGGAACTATGGCTACACCTTC. This rearrangement joins TRBV14 to TRBJ1-2; tentatively, D is TRBD1 (6 bases). The CDR3 contains 15 residues. Per germline, CDR1 SGHDN and CDR2 FVKESK. V was clipped by 0 bases and J by 2 bases, with 10 bases between them. The full variable domain, rest sourced from reference TRBV14 and TRBJ1-2, is EAGVTQFPSHSVIEKGQTVTLRCDPISGHDNLYWYRRVMGKEIKFLLHFVKESKQDESGMPNNRFLAERTGGTYSTLKVQPAELEDSGVYFCASSQDSQGNYGYTFGSGTRLTVV.

V gene TRBV28 combines with J gene TRBJ2-7; no reliable D call. The germline V and J ends were trimmed by 6 bases and 2 bases, with 5 bases remaining between them. The CDR3 contains 11 residues. Germline CDR1 reads MDHEN; CDR2 reads SYDVKM. The CDR3 nucleotides are TGTGCCAGCAGCCCCACCTACGAGCAGTACTTC. As protein: CASSPTYEQYF.

The chain couples TRBV28 to TRBJ1-4; D may be TRBD1 (5 bases). The CDR3 has 16 amino acids. Germline CDR1 and CDR2: MDHEN and SYDVKM. V was trimmed by 3 bases and J by 0 bases, leaving 11 bases between them. The DNA of the CDR3 is TGTGCCAGCAGTTTGGGTGGGGGTTCAACTAATGAAAAACTGTTTTTT. It codes for CASSLGGGSTNEKLFF.

This clone was counted once. The chain joins TRBV18 to TRBJ2-1; TRBD2 aligns across 7 bases. V lost 6 bases and J lost 3; bases outside the gene matches: 11. CDR1 is KGHSH and CDR2 is LQKENI in the germline V gene. The CDR3 runs to 16 residues. The CDR3 coding sequence is TGTGCCAGCTCCGCTATTTCTAGCGGAGACTACAATGAGCAGTTCTTC. This gives the protein CASSAISSGDYNEQFF.

The J gene is TRBJ2-1, the V gene TRBV30; D unclear. This CDR3 is 15 amino acids long. Trimming stripped 4 bases from V and 2 bases from J, with 15 bases between. Per germline, CDR1 GTSNPN and CDR2 SVGIG (reference sequence). The CDR3 DNA reads as TGTGCCTGGAAGATAGGCCTAGGCCCCTACAATGAGCAGTTCTTC. This gives the protein CAWKIGLGPYNEQFF.

The V gene is TRBV28, the J gene TRBJ2-7; 7 positions agree with TRBD1. Trimming removed 5 bases from V and 2 bases from J; junction bases left unmatched: 12. This CDR3 comprises 16 residues. Germline values: CDR1 MDHEN, CDR2 SYDVKM. CDR3 coding DNA: TGTGCCAGCAGTCCCCGGGGTAGGGGGCTGCCCTACGAGCAGTACTTC. This encodes CASSPRGRGLPYEQYF.

This chain connects TRBV6-5 to TRBJ2-3; no reliable D call. Trimming took off 2 bases at V and 6 bases at J, with 12 bases between the two ends. Germline-derived CDR1 and CDR2 are MNHEY and SVGAGI. The CDR3 contains 14 residues. The CDR3 here is CASSYGDGRDTQYF. In DNA, the CDR3 is TGTGCCAGCAGTTACGGAGACGGGCGCGATACGCAGTATTTT.

J is TRBJ2-7 and V is TRBV28, with 9 bases identical to TRBD1. CDR1 MDHEN and CDR2 SYDVKM come from the germline V gene. The V segment lost 2 bases and the J segment 0 bases; nucleotides outside the gene matches: 8. The CDR3 totals 17 residues. The CDR3 sequence: CASSLRGTGINSYEQYF. In DNA form, the CDR3 reads TGTGCCAGCAGTTTACGAGGGACAGGGATAAACTCCTACGAGCAGTACTTC. The full variable domain, in which reference TRBV28 and TRBJ2-7 provide the parts outside the CDR3, is DVKVTQSSRYLVKRTGEKVFLECVQDMDHENMFWYRQDPGLGLRLIYFSYDVKMKEKGDIPEGYSVSREKKERFSLILESASTNQTSMYLCASSLRGTGINSYEQYFGPGTRLTVT.

The V gene is TRBV7-2, the J gene TRBJ1-2; TRBD1 aligns across 12 bases. The V gene end was trimmed by 1 base and the J gene end by 7 bases; junction bases not matched to a gene: 7. Germline loops: CDR1 SGHTA, CDR2 FQGNSA. The CDR3 length is 16 residues. The CDR3 DNA reads TGTGCCAGCAGCTTAGGGTCGGGACAGGGGGCGCCTGGCTACACCTTC. Its protein product is CASSLGSGQGAPGYTF. The variable domain in full, completed from reference TRBV7-2 and TRBJ1-2, reads GAGVSQSPSNKVTEKGKDVELRCDPISGHTALYWYRQSLGQGLEFLIYFQGNSAPDKSGLPSDRFSAERTGGSVSTLTIQRTQQEDSAVYLCASSLGSGQGAPGYTFGSGTRLTVV.

This rearrangement joins TRBV5-4 to TRBJ1-2; 8 nucleotides align to TRBD1. V trimming: 3 bases; J trimming: 4 bases; junction bases outside the gene matches: 8. The CDR3 has 15 amino acids. Germline CDR1 reads SGHNT; CDR2 reads YYREEE (reference sequence). The CDR3 here is CASSWPDRVGYGYTF. For the CDR3, the DNA is TGTGCCAGCAGCTGGCCGGACAGGGTTGGCTATGGCTACACCTTC.

The chain has TRBV9 and TRBJ1-5; no reliable D call. CDR1 is SGDLS, CDR2 YYNGEE, per germline. With 2 bases removed from V and 4 bases from J, the gap between germline ends came to 13 bases. CDR3 size: 15 residues. The CDR3 DNA reads as TGTGCCAGCAGCGTCGAGGTGGGTGGAAATCAGCCCCAGCATTTT. This sequence encodes CASSVEVGGNQPQHF.

CDR3 protein: CASSTRTSGSIDTQYF. The CDR3 DNA is TGTGCCAGCTCAACCCGGACTAGCGGGAGTATAGATACGCAGTATTTT. The chain is built from TRBV18 and TRBJ2-3; 13 bases align to TRBD2. The CDR3 runs 16 residues. The junction had 7 bases not matched to a gene; V was cut back by 5 bases and J by 5 bases. The germline CDR1 and CDR2 sequences are KGHSH and LQKENI.

The gene calls are TRBV6-4 and TRBJ2-3; 10 nucleotides agree with TRBD2. Germline-derived CDR1 and CDR2 are MRHNA and SNTAGT. After removal of 3 bases from V and 6 bases from J, the junction contained 3 bases not matched to a gene. The CDR3 is 14 residues long. The CDR3 loop is CASSERAGGDTQYF. The DNA for the CDR3 is TGTGCCAGCAGTGAAAGAGCGGGAGGGGATACGCAGTATTTT.